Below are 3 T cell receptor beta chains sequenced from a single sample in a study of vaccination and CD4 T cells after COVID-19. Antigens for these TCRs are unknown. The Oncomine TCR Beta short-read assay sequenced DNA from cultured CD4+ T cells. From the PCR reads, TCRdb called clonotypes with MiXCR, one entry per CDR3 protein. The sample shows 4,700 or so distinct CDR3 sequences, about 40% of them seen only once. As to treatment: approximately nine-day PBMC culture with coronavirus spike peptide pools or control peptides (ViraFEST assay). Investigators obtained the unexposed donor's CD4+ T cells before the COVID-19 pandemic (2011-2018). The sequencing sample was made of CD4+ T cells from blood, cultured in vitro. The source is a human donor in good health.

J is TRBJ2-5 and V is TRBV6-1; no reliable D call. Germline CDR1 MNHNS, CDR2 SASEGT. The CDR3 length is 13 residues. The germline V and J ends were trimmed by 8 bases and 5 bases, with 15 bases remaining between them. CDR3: CASGGRPRETQYF. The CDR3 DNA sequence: TGTGCCAGCGGCGGCAGGCCTCGGGAGACCCAGTACTTC.

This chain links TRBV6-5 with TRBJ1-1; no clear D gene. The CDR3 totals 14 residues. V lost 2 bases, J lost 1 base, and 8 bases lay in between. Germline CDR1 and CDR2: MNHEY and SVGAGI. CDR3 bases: TGTGCCAGCAGTTACGCCCCCCGGAACACTGAAGCTTTCTTT. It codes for CASSYAPRNTEAFF.

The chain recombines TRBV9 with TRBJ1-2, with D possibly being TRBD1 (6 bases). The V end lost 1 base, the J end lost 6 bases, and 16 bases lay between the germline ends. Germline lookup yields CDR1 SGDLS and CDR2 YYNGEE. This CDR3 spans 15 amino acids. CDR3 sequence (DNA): TGTGCCAGCAGCGTACTCTCACAGGGTAGGGATGGCTACACCTTC. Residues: CASSVLSQGRDGYTF.